Below, 29 T cell receptor beta chains from the same sample are listed, as sequenced in a study of blood T cell repertoires in COVID-19. The data were produced by immunoSEQ multiplex PCR, yet TCRdb's version contains in-frame clones alone and is incomplete. Of approximately 200,000 clones listed, about 88% are singletons. Sample: peripheral blood. These receptors originate from a man over 45 who had recovered from COVID-19.

The table lists this clone with a few counts. This rearrangement joins TRBV27 to TRBJ2-1; 8 bases are shared with TRBD2. Losses at the gene ends were 3 bases for V and 5 bases for J; bases not matched to a gene: 9. Per the germline V gene, CDR1 is MNHEY and CDR2 is SMNVEV (reference sequence). The CDR3 is made up of 16 amino acids. The CDR3 here is CASSFEASGSDNEQFF. The CDR3 nucleotides are TGTGCCAGCAGTTTTGAGGCTAGCGGGTCCGACAATGAGCAGTTCTTC.

This clone has a handful of counts. The V gene is TRBV19, the J gene TRBJ1-2; D perhaps matches TRBD1 (6 bases). There are 15 residues in the CDR3. Germline V gene data show CDR1 as LNHDA and CDR2 as SQIVND (reference sequence). V lost 5 bases and J 0 bases, leaving 13 bases between the germline ends. DNA of the CDR3: TGTGCCAGTAGTCAGGTCAGGGGATCTAACTATGGCTACACCTTC. This sequence encodes CASSQVRGSNYGYTF.

V usage is TRBV28 and J usage is TRBJ2-5, with TRBD2 identical over 13 bases. The CDR3 length is 17 residues. CDR1 and CDR2 (germline): MDHEN, SYDVKM. The trim removed 4 bases at V and 3 bases at J, leaving 8 bases unmatched. In DNA, the CDR3 is TGTGCCAGCAGTTCACCGGGACTAGCGGGAACAAAAGAGACCCAGTACTTC. It codes for CASSSPGLAGTKETQYF.

The chain is built from TRBV9 and TRBJ2-1, with TRBD1 as a possible D gene (6 bases). Germline CDR1 SGDLS, CDR2 YYNGEE. This CDR3 spans 17 amino acids. V lost 4 bases to trimming and J lost 6 bases, with 23 bases between them. CDR3 DNA: TGTGCCAGCAGCCTAAACCCGGGGATTTTGGGGGCCAATGAGCAGTTCTTC. Its protein is CASSLNPGILGANEQFF.

This chain connects TRBV10-3 to TRBJ1-4; maybe TRBD1 (5 bases). Germline V lookup: CDR1 ENHRY, CDR2 SYGVKD. The CDR3 totals 14 residues. The V and J ends lost 6 bases and 8 bases respectively, with 16 bases between them. The DNA for the CDR3 is TGTGCCATCAGAGAGGGGCAGGGCATCGAAAAACTGTTTTTT. This encodes CAIREGQGIEKLFF.

This chain joins TRBV28 and TRBJ1-2, with D unclear. Looked up from germline, CDR1 is MDHEN and CDR2 is SYDVKM. The germline V and J ends were trimmed by 2 bases and 2 bases, with 6 bases remaining between them. The CDR3 is 13 amino acids. The CDR3 here is CASSLLRNYGYTF. The CDR3 coding sequence is TGTGCCAGCAGTTTACTCCGGAACTATGGCTACACCTTC.

The V call is TRBV29-1, the J call TRBJ2-1, with D perhaps TRBD2 (6 bases). Germline assignment: CDR1 SQVTM and CDR2 ANQGSEA. V was pared by 5 bases and J by 0 bases, with 8 bases between. This CDR3 is built from 13 residues. The CDR3, as DNA: TGCAGCGTTTACGGGAGCTCCTACAATGAGCAGTTCTTC. This codes for CSVYGSSYNEQFF.

This clone has a handful of counts. The rearrangement links TRBV24-1 to TRBJ1-4, with TRBD1 as a possible D gene (5 bases). The CDR3 is 15 residues long. CDR1 is KGHDR, CDR2 SFDVKD, per germline. V lost 4 bases and J 0 bases, leaving 8 bases between the germline ends. CDR3 residues: CATSDPTATNEKLFF. The CDR3 nucleotides read TGTGCCACCAGTGACCCGACAGCAACTAATGAAAAACTGTTTTTT.

The genes are TRBV27 and TRBJ2-1, with a tentative D call TRBD1 (6 bases). Germline V gene sequence: CDR1 MNHEY, CDR2 SMNVEV (reference sequence). This CDR3 comprises 15 residues. V was shortened by 5 bases and J by 5 bases, with 16 bases between the two germline ends. CDR3 residues: CASSVGQVLNNEQFF. The CDR3 bases are TGTGCCAGCAGTGTGGGACAAGTCCTTAACAATGAGCAGTTCTTC.

The CDR3 DNA reads as TGTGCCAGCAGTTTAGGAGGGCTGGGGGAGCAGTACTTC. Residues: CASSLGGLGEQYF. This chain connects TRBV28 to TRBJ2-7, with a tentative D call TRBD2 (6 bases). Germline lookup yields CDR1 MDHEN and CDR2 SYDVKM. The length of the CDR3 is 13 residues. V was pared by 2 bases and J by 7 bases, with 12 bases between.

The genes are TRBV11-2 and TRBJ2-7; 7 bases match TRBD2. The CDR3 sequence is 15 residues long. V gave up 1 base and J gave up 6 bases; unmatched junction bases: 9. Germline-derived CDR1 and CDR2 are SGHAT and FQNNGV. CDR3 in DNA: TGTGCCAGCAGCTTAGGGCTAGCGGAAACCACCGAGCAGTACTTC. Translated, it gives CASSLGLAETTEQYF.

This chain joins TRBV5-1 and TRBJ2-1, with 8 positions matching TRBD1. The CDR3 is 15 amino acids. J lost 7 bases, V lost 2 bases, and 8 bases had no gene match. Germline CDR1 SGHRS, CDR2 YFSETQ. CDR3: CASSFWGTGFNEQFF. The CDR3 DNA follows: TGCGCCAGCAGCTTCTGGGGGACAGGATTTAATGAGCAGTTCTTC.

The gene calls are TRBV30 and TRBJ1-6, with a tentative D call TRBD1 (5 bases). The V gene lost 3 bases and the J gene lost 7 bases, with 13 bases spanning the gap. Per the germline V gene, CDR1 is GTSNPN and CDR2 is SVGIG (reference sequence). The length of the CDR3 is 14 residues. CDR3 bases: TGTGCCTGGAGCGCACAGGTCTTCAATTCACCCCTCCACTTT. Its translation: CAWSAQVFNSPLHF. The whole variable domain, remainder taken from reference TRBV30 and TRBJ1-6, is SQTIHQWPATLVQPVGSPLSLECTVEGTSNPNLYWYRQAAGRGLQLLFYSVGIGQISSEVPQNLSASRPQDRQFILSSKKLLLSDSGFYLCAWSAQVFNSPLHFGNGTRLTVT.

The chain couples TRBV28 to TRBJ1-4; D is uncertain. Trimming shortened V by 3 bases and J by 7 bases, and 9 bases separated the two germline ends. CDR1 is MDHEN and CDR2 is SYDVKM in the germline V gene. The CDR3 is made up of 13 amino acids. CDR3 protein: CASSLSAVEKLFF. CDR3 in DNA: TGTGCCAGCAGTTTGTCGGCGGTTGAAAAACTGTTTTTT.

The chain links TRBV11-2 to TRBJ2-7; TRBD1 might be the D (6 bases). The germline CDR1 and CDR2 sequences are SGHAT and FQNNGV. This CDR3 region has 15 residues. Trimming left V 2 bases short and J 1 base short, with 12 bases between. This CDR3 reads CASSLQGLPSYEQYF. The CDR3 DNA sequence: TGTGCCAGCAGCTTACAGGGGCTACCTTCCTACGAGCAGTACTTC.

The chain carries TRBV6-5 and TRBJ1-5; D gene ambiguous. The ends were cut back, 6 bases at V and 4 bases at J, with 10 bases in the middle. The CDR3 consists of 13 residues. The germline CDR1 and CDR2 sequences are MNHEY and SVGAGI. The CDR3 loop is CASRVAPNQPQHF. The CDR3 nucleotides are TGTGCCAGCAGAGTAGCCCCAAATCAGCCCCAGCATTTT.

The chain has TRBV25-1 and TRBJ2-1; 12 bases fit TRBD2. This CDR3 region has 16 residues. The germline V gene has CDR1 MGHDK and CDR2 SYGVNS. V trimming: 6 bases; J trimming: 1 base; junction bases outside the gene matches: 4. The CDR3 is CASSHTSGRSYNEQFF. CDR3 coding DNA: TGTGCCAGCAGCCACACTAGCGGGAGGTCCTACAATGAGCAGTTCTTC.

This clone was seen just once. The chain recombines TRBV24-1 with TRBJ2-1; 10 nucleotides align to TRBD2. The CDR3 is made up of 16 amino acids. V lost 2 bases to trimming and J lost 7 bases; unmatched junction nucleotides: 7. Per the germline V gene, CDR1 is KGHDR and CDR2 is SFDVKD. CDR3 nucleotides: TGTGCCACCAGTGATTCAGCGGGAGGGAATCCGAATGAGCAGTTCTTC. Amino acids: CATSDSAGGNPNEQFF.

The V and J genes are TRBV9 and TRBJ2-1; 8 bases are shared with TRBD1. The germline gives CDR1 SGDLS, CDR2 YYNGEE. This CDR3 contains 13 residues. V trimming: 0 bases; J trimming: 9 bases; junction bases outside the gene matches: 2. The CDR3 DNA sequence: TGTGCCAGCAGCGTAGGGGGACAGGCTGAGCAGTTCTTC. The encoded protein is CASSVGGQAEQFF.

V is TRBV6-6 and J is TRBJ2-1, with D unresolved. Trimming took off 6 bases at V and 6 bases at J, with 9 bases between the two ends. This CDR3 has 12 residues. CDR1 and CDR2 (germline): MNHNY, SVGAGI (reference sequence). CDR3 loop: CASRPTANEQFF. Here the CDR3 DNA reads TGTGCCAGCAGGCCGACTGCCAATGAGCAGTTCTTC.

The chain has TRBV5-1 and TRBJ2-6; TRBD2 agrees at 9 bases. The CDR3 has 16 amino acids. In germline, CDR1 is SGHRS, CDR2 YFSETQ. With 5 bases clipped from V and 1 base from J, the junction kept 4 bases outside the gene matches. The CDR3 is CASRAGGNSGANVLTF. The CDR3 coding sequence is TGCGCCAGCAGAGCGGGAGGTAATTCTGGGGCCAACGTCCTGACTTTC.

The V gene is TRBV4-2, the J gene TRBJ2-7; TRBD2 agrees at 13 bases. The V and J ends lost 2 bases and 6 bases, in that order; junction bases with no gene match: 4. The germline gives CDR1 LGHNA, CDR2 YNFKEQ. The CDR3 runs 15 residues. The CDR3 nucleotides read TGTGCCAGCAGCCAACGGACTAGCGGGAGAGGCGAGCAGTACTTC. It is translated as CASSQRTSGRGEQYF.

The chain has TRBV24-1 and TRBJ1-5, with D perhaps TRBD1 (5 bases). Trimming took 3 bases from V and 0 from J, leaving 8 bases between them. This CDR3 spans 15 amino acids. Germline V gene sequence: CDR1 KGHDR, CDR2 SFDVKD. CDR3: CATSDPTDSNQPQHF. The DNA for the CDR3 is TGTGCCACCAGTGATCCGACAGATAGCAATCAGCCCCAGCATTTT.

The chain has TRBV19 and TRBJ2-1; D unclear. The CDR3 length is 13 residues. V dropped 6 bases and J dropped 0 bases, with 6 bases sitting between them. Germline V gene data show CDR1 as LNHDA and CDR2 as SQIVND (reference sequence). CDR3 sequence reads: CASRLGSYNEQFF. The DNA of the CDR3 is TGTGCCAGTAGGCTAGGCTCCTACAATGAGCAGTTCTTC.

The chain has TRBV27 and TRBJ1-1; D is perhaps TRBD1 (6 bases). CDR3 length equals 13 residues. Trimming pared 4 bases from V and 6 bases from J, leaving 12 bases between. In germline, CDR1 is MNHEY, CDR2 SMNVEV (reference sequence). Here the CDR3 DNA reads TGTGCCAGCAGTTCCACAGGGTTGGCTGAAGCTTTCTTT. Its translation: CASSSTGLAEAFF.

This chain connects TRBV27 to TRBJ2-3; 12 positions match TRBD2. This CDR3 has 16 amino acids. J was trimmed by 3 bases and V by 6 bases; bases with no gene match: 7. Germline values: CDR1 MNHEY, CDR2 SMNVEV (reference sequence). The CDR3 sequence is CASSHRTSGKTDTQYF. The CDR3 coding sequence is TGTGCCAGCAGCCACCGGACTAGCGGGAAGACAGATACGCAGTATTTT.

This chain links TRBV28 with TRBJ2-2, with TRBD1 matching 9 bases. Per the germline V gene, CDR1 is MDHEN and CDR2 is SYDVKM. Trimming removed 5 bases from V and 6 bases from J; junction bases left unmatched: 7. The CDR3 loop spans 15 amino acids. CDR3 residues: CASSTRDRVSGELFF. The CDR3 DNA reads TGTGCCAGCAGTACCCGGGACAGGGTTTCCGGGGAGCTGTTTTTT.

Concerning this clone itself: Sequence at one end of the junction differs from germline and may be a read error. The chain employs TRBV2 and TRBJ1-2; D is unresolved. This CDR3 comprises 12 residues. From germline, CDR1 is SNHLY and CDR2 FYNNEI. The CDR3 loop is CASSVLSGFRAF. The CDR3 DNA sequence: TGTGCCAGCAGTGTGTTGTCTGGCTTCCGGGCCTTC.

The V and J genes are TRBV28 and TRBJ2-2, with 7 positions matching TRBD2. The V segment lost 3 bases and the J segment 1 base; nucleotides outside the gene matches: 8. The V gene's germline CDR1 is MDHEN and CDR2 SYDVKM. This CDR3 is built from 17 residues. This CDR3 is CASSFPTSVRNTGELFF. The CDR3 DNA sequence: TGTGCCAGCAGTTTCCCTACTAGCGTCCGGAACACCGGGGAGCTGTTTTTT.